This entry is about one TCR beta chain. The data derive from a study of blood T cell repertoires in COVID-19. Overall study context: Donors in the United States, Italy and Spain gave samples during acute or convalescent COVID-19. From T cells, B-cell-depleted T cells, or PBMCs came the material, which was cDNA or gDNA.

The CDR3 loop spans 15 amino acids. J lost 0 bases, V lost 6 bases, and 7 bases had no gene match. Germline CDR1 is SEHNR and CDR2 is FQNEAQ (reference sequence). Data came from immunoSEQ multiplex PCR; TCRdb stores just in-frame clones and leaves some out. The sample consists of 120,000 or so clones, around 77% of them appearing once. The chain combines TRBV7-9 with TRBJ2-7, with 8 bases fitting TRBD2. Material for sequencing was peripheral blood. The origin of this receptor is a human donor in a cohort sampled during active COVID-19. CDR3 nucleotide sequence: TGTGCCAGCAGTACCACTAGCGGAAGCTCCTACGAGCAGTACTTC. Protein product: CASSTTSGSSYEQYF.